This TCR beta chain was recorded in a study of T cell changes during pregnancy in multiple sclerosis. Per germline, CDR1 SGHRS and CDR2 YFSETQ. V was pared by 5 bases and J by 11 bases, with 19 bases between. The CDR3 loop spans 13 amino acids. Assay used: immunoSEQ multiplex PCR; TCRdb lists only in-frame clones, some missing. Of tens of thousands of clones in the sample, roughly nine tenths are singletons; the top ten hold 10% to 13%. In this sample, this clone is medium-sized. The source was CD8+ T cells from peripheral blood mononuclear cells, collected in the second trimester of pregnancy. This chain joins TRBV5-1 and TRBJ1-1; D is perhaps TRBD1 (6 bases). This TCR came from a female donor with multiple sclerosis, enrolled in a pregnancy study. This CDR3 reads CASRETGPAGAFF. CDR3 nucleotide sequence: TGCGCCAGCAGGGAAACAGGGCCGGCTGGGGCTTTCTTT. Full variable domain (outside the CDR3, taken from reference TRBV5-1 and TRBJ1-1): KAGVTQTPRYLIKTRGQQVTLSCSPISGHRSVSWYQQTPGQGLQFLFEYFSETQRNKGNFPGRFSGRQFSNSRSEMNVSTLELGDSALYLCASRETGPAGAFFGQGTRLTVV.